This T cell receptor beta chain stems from a study of siplizumab effects on memory and regulatory T cells. As concerns this clone: What it recognizes is unknown.

Germline CDR1 is SEHNR and CDR2 is FQNEAQ (reference sequence). V dropped 3 bases and J dropped 2; count of bases not matched to a gene: 7. There are 17 residues in the CDR3. Here immunoSEQ multiplex PCR was the method, and the copy in TCRdb shows in-frame clones only, minus some. The top ten clones hold 15% to 20% of a sample with fewer than 60,000 clones, nearly 95% of them seen once. Study-level results: Naive versus memory phenotype went unassigned for roughly 75-97% of proliferating CD4+ or CD8+ clones. Mappable alloreactive CD4+ clones were on average around 74% Treg-derived with siplizumab, less than 30% in controls.

This chain connects TRBV7-9 to TRBJ2-2, with 9 bases lining up with TRBD2. The sequencing sample was made of CD8+ T cells sorted from blood. The sequence came from a human donor in good health. The CDR3 bases are TGTGCCAGCAGCTTCCTTGAGCGGGAGGTTAACACCGGGGAGCTGTTTTTT. Its protein is CASSFLEREVNTGELFF.